The clone carrying this TCR beta chain ranks as large. The antigen is not known. Germline and genes: mouse. Read sequence stops 1 residue before the CDR3 end, and the germline J gene provides the missing end. This sample is drawn from a study of tissue T cells after allogeneic stem cell transplantation. Germline CDR1 is SNHLY and CDR2 is FYNGKV (reference sequence). This CDR3 comprises 15 residues. V lost 1 base to trimming and J lost 3 bases; unmatched junction nucleotides: 1. Study findings and constraints: Only a limited share of tissue TCRs appeared in blood or spleen. Which tissue TCRs were alloreactive or antigen-specific was not determined. Some clones might be persisting host cells. Across patients, clones rarely overlapped, yet motif clusters were shared tissue-specifically.

Using immunoSEQ multiplex PCR, the repertoire was profiled, and TCRdb retains in-frame clones only, with some absent. This sample has 4,900 or so clones, with around 45% found just once. The time point here: mouse harvest day 14 after allogeneic transplant. Tail vein injection delivered 10^7 T-cell-depleted bone marrow cells and 10^6 splenic CD5+ T cells. B6 (H2b) cells into BALB/c (H2d) mice; tissues taken at day 7 or 14. The gene calls are TRBV3 and TRBJ2-1, with TRBD2 matching 9 bases. The sequence derives from a female BALB/c mouse given C57BL/6 T cells with graft-versus-host disease after an allogeneic hematopoietic cell transplant. The sequenced sample consisted of gut tissue. The sequenced part of the CDR3 DNA is TGTGCCAGCAGCTTAGGACTGGGGGTCTATGCTGAGCAGTTC. The encoded protein is CASSLGLGVYAEQF. The entire CDR3 protein reads CASSLGLGVYAEQFF.